This paragraph covers one T cell receptor (beta chain) sequence. The primer mix had 60 Vbeta and 13 Jbeta primers. Assay: immunoSEQ multiplex PCR; the TCRdb copy retains only in-frame clones and omits some. Of about 100,000 clones in the sample, 60% to 85% were seen once. The data originate from a study of cytomegalovirus exposure and HLA in healthy donors. CDR1 MNHEY and CDR2 SVGAGI come from the germline V gene. The CDR3 sequence is 16 residues long. V was shortened by 0 bases and J by 0 bases, with 6 bases between the two germline ends. This TCR derives from a female donor in good health and CMV-seropositive. The chain joins TRBV6-5 to TRBJ2-6; D may be TRBD2 (5 bases). The sample taken for sequencing was PBMCs. The CDR3 bases are TGTGCCAGCAGTTACTCAGGGAGCTCTGGGGCCAACGTCCTGACTTTC. Amino acid sequence: CASSYSGSSGANVLTF.